The 6 T cell receptor beta chains below all came from one sample that was sequenced in a study of cytomegalovirus exposure and HLA in healthy donors. Researchers ran the PCR with 60 Vbeta and 13 Jbeta primers. Measured with immunoSEQ multiplex PCR; TCRdb has only the in-frame clones, and not every one. The sample records roughly 200,000 clones, about 80% being singletons. The sample was PBMCs. These receptors came from a woman aged 55-70 years in good health and CMV-seropositive.

Note on this clone: One junction end disagrees with the germline gene, perhaps due to a read error. This chain connects TRBV30 to TRBJ2-6; the match to TRBD2 covers 11 bases. Germline CDR1 reads GTSNPN; CDR2 reads SVGIG (reference sequence). This CDR3 spans 16 amino acids. The DNA of the CDR3 is TGTGCCTGGGGGACTAGCGGTGGTGCGGGGGCCAACGGCCTGACTTTC. Translated: CAWGTSGGAGANGLTF. Full variable domain (outside the CDR3, taken from reference TRBV30 and TRBJ2-6): SQTIHQWPATLVQPVGSPLSLECTVEGTSNPNLYWYRQAAGRGLQLLFYSVGIGQISSEVPQNLSASRPQDRQFILSSKKLLLSDSGFYLCAWGTSGGAGANGLTFGAGSRLTVL.

The CDR3 DNA is TGTGCCAGCAGCCCACTAAATAGAGGGATCAACACTGAAGCTTTCTTT. Protein product: CASSPLNRGINTEAFF. This chain connects TRBV11-1 to TRBJ1-1; no clear D. Germline V CDR1 and CDR2: SGHAT, FQDESV (reference sequence). The ends were cut back, 5 bases at V and 2 bases at J, with 18 bases in the middle. This CDR3 contains 16 residues.

The chain joins TRBV21-1 to TRBJ2-6; the D call in the table, TRBD1, was not verified against the DNA. TRBV21-1 is a listed pseudogene. This CDR3 contains 18 residues. CDR3 amino acids: CASSGHKDGEAGANGLTF. Written as DNA, the CDR3 is TGTGCCAGCAGCGGGCATAAGGACGGAGAGGCTGGGGCCAACGGCCTGACTTTC.

There are a few counts of this clone. This chain uses TRBV5-1 with TRBJ2-5, with TRBD2 matching over 10 bases. CDR3 size: 16 residues. Germline V gene data show CDR1 as SGHRS and CDR2 as YFSETQ. V was clipped by 3 bases and J by 6 bases; unmatched bases: 11. Written as DNA, the CDR3 is TGCGCCAGCAGCTCGAGCTTTAGCGGGGGGACCCAGACCCAGTACTTC. Its protein product is CASSSSFSGGTQTQYF.

The chain recombines TRBV6-5 with TRBJ2-5, with TRBD2 identical over 7 bases. With V trimmed by 2 bases and J by 3 bases, 6 bases remained unmatched. Germline V gene lookup returns CDR1 MNHEY and CDR2 SVGAGI. This CDR3 has 15 residues. The CDR3 reads CASSYVGGGKETQYF. Here the CDR3 DNA reads TGTGCCAGCAGTTACGTTGGCGGGGGTAAAGAGACCCAGTACTTC.

The chain recombines TRBV11-2 with TRBJ2-3, with D possibly matching TRBD2 (5 bases). The CDR3 loop spans 16 amino acids. Germline loops: CDR1 SGHAT, CDR2 FQNNGV. V lost 4 bases to trimming and J lost 3 bases, with 17 bases between them. CDR3 bases: TGTGCCAGCAGCTCTAGAGGGTCGGCAGCTACAGATACGCAGTATTTT. Translated: CASSSRGSAATDTQYF. Full variable domain (outside the CDR3, taken from reference TRBV11-2 and TRBJ2-3): EAGVAQSPRYKIIEKRQSVAFWCNPISGHATLYWYQQILGQGPKLLIQFQNNGVVDDSQLPKDRFSAERLKGVDSTLKIQPAKLEDSAVYLCASSSRGSAATDTQYFGPGTRLTVL.